The 28 T cell receptor beta chains given below trace back to one sample, sequenced in a study of T cell repertoires in cytomegalovirus infection. TCRdb recomputed calls from the reads with MiXCR, one row per CDR3 protein. The data show roughly 500,000 distinct CDR3 sequences, 11% seen once. Sequenced input: PBMCs. The receptors here all came from a human donor in good health (CMV status not recorded). Some clones in this sample may be carry-over from other donors' samples.

The rearrangement joins TRBV2 to TRBJ2-2; D is possibly TRBD1 (5 bases). The V gene's germline CDR1 is SNHLY and CDR2 FYNNEI. V was pared by 11 bases and J by 5 bases, with 12 bases between. The CDR3 length is 12 residues. CDR3: CASNQGTGELFF. CDR3 nucleotide sequence: TGTGCCTCTAATCAGGGAACCGGGGAGCTGTTTTTT.

This clonotype has at least ten counts. The gene calls are TRBV7-9 and TRBJ1-6; the D is unclear. The CDR3 covers 15 residues. Germline V CDR1 and CDR2: SEHNR, FQNEAQ (reference sequence). Trimming removed 1 base from V and 2 bases from J, with 6 bases in between. The CDR3 region has the DNA TGTGCCAGCAGCTTAGAAGGAACCTATAATTCACCCCTCCACTTT. Translated: CASSLEGTYNSPLHF.

The V call is TRBV2, the J call TRBJ1-2; the match to TRBD1 covers 8 bases. CDR1 is SNHLY, CDR2 FYNNEI, per germline. This CDR3 region has 13 residues. The trim removed 6 bases at V and 5 bases at J, leaving 5 bases unmatched. The CDR3 is CASRPWTGYGYTF. In DNA, the CDR3 is TGTGCCAGCAGGCCCTGGACAGGGTATGGCTACACCTTC.

This clonotype was counted at least ten times. V is TRBV11-2 and J is TRBJ1-5; TRBD1 is a possible D gene (6 bases). Per the germline V gene, CDR1 is SGHAT and CDR2 is FQNNGV. CDR3 size: 20 residues. Deletions cut 1 base from V and 0 bases from J, with 22 bases between. The DNA for the CDR3 is TGTGCCAGCAGCTTAGGGGTCACCGGGACACTAAAGAATAGCAATCAGCCCCAGCATTTT. Translated: CASSLGVTGTLKNSNQPQHF.

This clonotype appeared many times. The chain is built from TRBV6-6 and TRBJ2-3; TRBD2 matches 8 bases. Germline V gene sequence: CDR1 MNHNY, CDR2 SVGAGI (reference sequence). This CDR3 comprises 16 residues. V dropped 0 bases and J dropped 2; count of bases not matched to a gene: 4. The CDR3: CASSYSTSDYTDTQYF. The CDR3 DNA reads TGTGCCAGCAGTTACTCGACTAGCGACTACACAGATACGCAGTATTTT.

This clonotype was detected ten times or more. V and J are TRBV11-3 and TRBJ2-2, with 7 nucleotides matching TRBD2. CDR3 length: 17 amino acids. V shed 4 bases, J shed 6 bases, and the junction held 14 bases outside the gene matches. The V gene's germline CDR1 is SGHNT and CDR2 YENEEA. The CDR3 DNA follows: TGTGCCAGCAGCTCTCCGGGGGACTACGGCACCGCCGGGGAGCTGTTTTTT. This gives the protein CASSSPGDYGTAGELFF.

This clonotype showed up just once. The chain uses TRBV5-1 and TRBJ1-6, with D uncertain. V dropped 4 bases and J dropped 5 bases, with 22 bases sitting between them. Per the germline V gene, CDR1 is SGHRS and CDR2 is YFSETQ. CDR3 length: 18 amino acids. CDR3 loop: CASSPRPNRMGDNSPLHF. As DNA, the CDR3 is TGCGCCAGCAGCCCCCGGCCGAATAGAATGGGAGATAATTCACCCCTCCACTTT.

This clonotype has ten or more counts. The V gene is TRBV10-3, the J gene TRBJ2-1; 10 bases are a match to TRBD2. The V segment lost 3 bases and the J segment 6 bases; nucleotides outside the gene matches: 5. The CDR3 is 15 residues long. Per the germline V gene, CDR1 is ENHRY and CDR2 is SYGVKD. The CDR3 is CAISEKTSGINEQFF. CDR3 DNA: TGTGCCATCAGTGAAAAAACTAGCGGGATCAATGAGCAGTTCTTC.

About this clonotype itself: Germline is not matched at one junction end, which may reflect a read error. The chain uses TRBV25-1 and TRBJ2-7; D not resolved. The CDR3 covers 13 residues. The germline V gene encodes CDR1 MGHDK and CDR2 SYGVNS. The CDR3 nucleotides are TGTGCCAGCAGTGACAAGGCGCGCTACGAGCAGTGCTTC. It specifies CASSDKARYEQCF.

V and J are TRBV5-6 and TRBJ2-1, with 12 bases aligning to TRBD2. This CDR3 is built from 17 residues. CDR1 SGHDT and CDR2 YYEEEE come from the germline V gene. J was trimmed by 9 bases and V by 1 base; bases with no gene match: 11. The CDR3 sequence: CASSLRLAGGPLSEQFF. CDR3 in DNA: TGTGCCAGCAGCTTGCGGCTAGCGGGAGGGCCGCTCAGTGAGCAGTTCTTC.

This clonotype was detected many times. The chain has TRBV6-1 and TRBJ2-7; D may be TRBD2 (6 bases). CDR3 length equals 15 residues. Trimming cost V 5 bases and J 1 base, with 15 bases left between them. CDR1 MNHNS and CDR2 SASEGT come from the germline V gene. CDR3 coding DNA: TGTGCCAGCAGTCTATGGGGGGTAGGATCCTACGAGCAGTACTTC. Translating gives CASSLWGVGSYEQYF.

This clonotype showed up many times. The chain has TRBV4-1 and TRBJ2-4, with TRBD2 identical over 13 bases. V lost 0 bases and J lost 1; bases outside the gene matches: 9. The germline V gene has CDR1 MGHRA and CDR2 YSYEKL. This CDR3 has 20 amino acids. For the CDR3, the DNA is TGCGCCAGCAGCCAAGAGGGACTAGCGGGACCCTCCGGGGCCAAAAACATTCAGTACTTC. Its protein product is CASSQEGLAGPSGAKNIQYF.

This clonotype was detected ten times or more. The gene calls are TRBV7-9 and TRBJ2-7; 9 bases align to TRBD1. This CDR3 has 15 residues. V lost 4 bases to trimming and J lost 4 bases; unmatched junction nucleotides: 8. CDR1 and CDR2 from the germline V gene are SEHNR and FQNEAQ (reference sequence). The CDR3 loop is CASSSAGTGLYEQYF. The DNA of the CDR3 is TGTGCCAGCAGCTCCGCCGGGACAGGGCTGTACGAGCAGTACTTC.

The chain combines TRBV30 with TRBJ1-5; D unresolved. The V gene lost 0 bases and the J gene lost 5 bases, with 8 bases spanning the gap. The CDR3 has 13 residues. Germline CDR1 GTSNPN, CDR2 SVGIG (reference sequence). CDR3 residues: CAWSVVRDQPQHF. CDR3 nucleotide sequence: TGTGCCTGGAGTGTTGTGCGAGATCAGCCCCAGCATTTT.

The rearrangement links TRBV6-2 or TRBV6-3 to TRBJ2-2; unclear D gene. Trimming cost V 8 bases and J 2 bases, with 18 bases left between them. This CDR3 comprises 16 residues. Germline assignment: CDR1 MNHEY and CDR2 SVGEGT. CDR3: CASAERAYGNTGELFF. Here the CDR3 DNA reads TGTGCCAGCGCAGAAAGGGCTTACGGAAACACCGGGGAGCTGTTTTTT.

In this sample, this clonotype turned up many times. The V call is TRBV7-2, the J call TRBJ2-5; no firm D call. Germline V gene lookup returns CDR1 SGHTA and CDR2 FQGNSA. Deletions cut 6 bases from V and 5 bases from J, with 10 bases between. CDR3 size: 12 residues. The DNA for the CDR3 is TGTGCCAGCAGGCCCATGGCGGAGACCCAGTACTTC. Translation: CASRPMAETQYF.

This clonotype has only a few counts. The V and J genes are TRBV29-1 and TRBJ2-1; 11 bases agree with TRBD1. There are 14 residues in the CDR3. J lost 3 bases, V lost 3 bases, and 1 base had no gene match. Germline V CDR1 and CDR2: SQVTM, ANQGSEA. The CDR3 loop reads CSVEGTGGYNEQFF. As DNA, the CDR3 is TGCAGCGTTGAGGGGACAGGGGGCTACAATGAGCAGTTCTTC.

This clonotype was observed many times. V gene TRBV2 combines with J gene TRBJ2-1; 7 bases map to TRBD2. The CDR3 is 13 amino acids. Trimming cost V 7 bases and J 4 bases; bases outside gene matches: 4. From germline, CDR1 is SNHLY and CDR2 FYNNEI. CDR3 region: CASNLAVYNEQFF. CDR3 sequence (DNA): TGTGCCAGCAATCTAGCGGTTTACAATGAGCAGTTCTTC.

This clonotype came up many times. The rearrangement joins TRBV28 to TRBJ2-7; 7 bases agree with TRBD1. Germline-derived CDR1 and CDR2 are MDHEN and SYDVKM. The CDR3 contains 14 residues. Unmatched junction bases numbered 8, after V lost 7 bases and J lost 2 bases. This chain's CDR3 is CASKIPGQTYEQYF. The CDR3 nucleotides read TGTGCCAGCAAAATACCGGGACAGACCTACGAGCAGTACTTC.

This clonotype occurred many times. The gene calls are TRBV7-6 and TRBJ2-2; maybe TRBD1 (6 bases). The CDR3 is made up of 15 amino acids. Trimming removed 5 bases from V and 2 bases from J, with 12 bases in between. Germline CDR1 SGHVS, CDR2 FNYEAQ. The CDR3 loop reads CASSQTGSNTGELFF. For the CDR3, the DNA is TGTGCCAGCAGCCAAACAGGGTCAAACACCGGGGAGCTGTTTTTT.

This clonotype was counted a few times. The chain recombines TRBV4-1 with TRBJ1-6; the D is unclear. This CDR3 is built from 15 residues. The germline V gene has CDR1 MGHRA and CDR2 YSYEKL. Trimming left V 1 base short and J 9 bases short, with 13 bases between. The CDR3 spells CASSQVYSVGSPLHF. For the CDR3, the DNA is TGCGCCAGCAGCCAAGTGTACAGCGTGGGTTCACCCCTCCACTTT.

This clonotype has a count of ten or more. V is TRBV7-2 and J is TRBJ2-5; D may be TRBD2 (6 bases). Germline assignment: CDR1 SGHTA and CDR2 FQGNSA. The V gene lost 4 bases and the J gene lost 4 bases, with 13 bases spanning the gap. There are 14 residues in the CDR3. The CDR3 loop reads CASSSNLASETQYF. CDR3 nucleotides: TGTGCCAGCAGCTCCAACCTAGCGTCAGAGACCCAGTACTTC.

In the case of this clonotype: This sequence may be a read error, since a much larger clone differs from it by one base. The chain combines TRBV3-1 with TRBJ2-7; D is possibly TRBD2 (7 bases). Germline assignment: CDR1 LGHDT and CDR2 YNNKEL (reference sequence). This CDR3 comprises 17 residues. This chain's CDR3 is CASNQGGSSGAAYEQYF. The CDR3 coding sequence is TGTGCCAGCAACCAAGGGGGATCTAGCGGAGCTGCCTACGAGCAGTACTTC.

This chain joins TRBV29-1 and TRBJ2-2, with D possibly called TRBD1 or TRBD2 (7 bases each). Per the germline V gene, CDR1 is SQVTM and CDR2 is ANQGSEA. V was clipped by 3 bases and J by 4 bases, with 15 bases between them. The CDR3 is 15 residues long. Written as DNA, the CDR3 is TGCAGCGTTGACCTGGGGGAGGGGGCCACCGGGGAGCTGTTTTTT. Translation: CSVDLGEGATGELFF.

The DNA for the CDR3 is TGCAGTGCCCCACCGCGATCCGCGGGAATGGGCGAGCAGTACTTC. Translation gives CSAPPRSAGMGEQYF. The rearrangement uses TRBV20-1 and TRBJ2-7; the D gene is possibly TRBD2 (6 bases). Looked up from germline, CDR1 is DFQATT and CDR2 is SNEGSKA (reference sequence). The length of the CDR3 is 15 residues. V was shortened by 6 bases and J by 6 bases, with 24 bases between the two germline ends.

The rearrangement uses TRBV6-2 or TRBV6-3 and TRBJ2-7; 7 nucleotides agree with TRBD2. The germline V gene encodes CDR1 MNHEY and CDR2 SVGEGT. The CDR3 spans 17 residues. After removal of 2 bases from V and 6 bases from J, the junction contained 16 bases not matched to a gene. CDR3 region: CASSYREGGVRLFEQYF. CDR3 DNA sequence: TGTGCCAGCAGTTACAGGGAGGGCGGCGTACGGCTGTTCGAGCAGTACTTC.

This clonotype was picked up many times. The CDR3, as DNA: TGTGCCATCAGTGAGTACGACAGTCGGAGTGAAAAACTGTTTTTT. Translating it yields CAISEYDSRSEKLFF. This chain connects TRBV10-3 to TRBJ1-4, with D possibly matching TRBD1 (5 bases). The CDR3 is made up of 15 amino acids. From germline, CDR1 is ENHRY and CDR2 SYGVKD. V lost 1 base and J lost 7, with 13 bases in between.

This rearrangement joins TRBV19 to TRBJ2-7, with 10 nucleotides matching TRBD2. The V and J ends lost 3 bases and 0 bases, in that order; junction bases with no gene match: 2. There are 15 residues in the CDR3. Germline V CDR1 and CDR2: LNHDA, SQIVND (reference sequence). CDR3 in amino acids: CASSMTSGPSYEQYF. CDR3 DNA: TGTGCCAGTAGTATGACTAGCGGGCCCTCCTACGAGCAGTACTTC.